Presented here are 14 T cell receptor beta chains from one specimen sequenced in a study of T cell responses to AZD1222 COVID-19 vaccine (dated by TCRdb to about 2021). Library preparation used the immunoSEQ multiplex PCR assay. TCRdb carries this immuneACCESS record with in-frame sequences only. Its versions omit some clonotypes, under half of them owing to an unresolved V gene in the studies checked, with the rest unexplained. The sample table contains approximately 52,000 clones; only one count was recorded for approximately 90% of them. The ten largest clones add up to roughly 2.7% of the sample. Explained via the paper, the time point label denotes: about 28 days (+/-7) after the second vaccine dose. This sample comprised peripheral blood, obtained 28 days after the second AZD1222 dose. These receptors were taken from an adult who received the AZD1222 COVID-19 vaccine.

This clone came up once. This chain's CDR3 is CASSARAGGEKLFF. As DNA, the CDR3 is TGTGCCAGCAGCGCCCGTGCAGGGGGGGAAAAACTGTTTTTT. The chain has TRBV9 and TRBJ1-4; 7 nucleotides line up with TRBD1. Germline assignment: CDR1 SGDLS and CDR2 YYNGEE. V shed 3 bases and J 8 bases; nucleotides not matched to a gene: 7. The CDR3 length is 14 residues.

The chain combines TRBV3-1 (or the pseudogene TRBV3-2) with TRBJ2-3; D unclear. The CDR3 runs to 14 residues. Looked up from germline, CDR1 is LGHDT and CDR2 is YNNKEL (reference sequence). V was clipped by 2 bases and J by 0 bases, with 6 bases between them. CDR3 protein: CASSQRSSTDTQYF. DNA for the CDR3: TGTGCCAGCAGCCAAAGGTCTAGCACAGATACGCAGTATTTT.

The chain carries TRBV5-4 and TRBJ2-7; perhaps TRBD1 as D (6 bases). Per the germline V gene, CDR1 is SGHNT and CDR2 is YYREEE (reference sequence). The CDR3 loop spans 15 amino acids. V lost 4 bases and J 2 bases, leaving 16 bases between the germline ends. As DNA, the CDR3 is TGTGCCAGCAGCACCGGGACATTTCCCACCTACGAGCAGTACTTC. It encodes CASSTGTFPTYEQYF.

The chain carries TRBV4-2 and TRBJ2-1, with 10 nucleotides matching TRBD2. V lost 4 bases, J lost 3 bases, and 3 bases stayed unmatched. From germline, CDR1 is LGHNA and CDR2 YNFKEQ. This CDR3 is 15 amino acids long. The CDR3 nucleotides are TGTGCCAGCAGCCCTGCTAGCGGGAGCTACAATGAGCAGTTCTTC. Protein product: CASSPASGSYNEQFF.

This rearrangement joins TRBV9 to TRBJ2-6; D possibly corresponds to TRBD2 (5 bases). This CDR3 comprises 17 residues. The germline V gene has CDR1 SGDLS and CDR2 YYNGEE. V was shortened by 4 bases and J by 0 bases, with 14 bases between the two germline ends. Here the CDR3 reads CASSPRELPSGANVLTF. The CDR3 DNA reads TGTGCCAGCAGCCCCCGGGAATTGCCCTCTGGGGCCAACGTCCTGACTTTC.

The chain recombines TRBV7-8 with TRBJ2-1; D might be TRBD1 or TRBD2, each matching 5 bases. The germline CDR1 and CDR2 sequences are SGHVS and FQNEAQ. The CDR3 spans 15 residues. Deletions cut 5 bases from V and 8 bases from J, with 19 bases between. CDR3 in DNA: TGTGCCAGCAGCGAATTCCGGGACCCCTTGGATGAGCAGTTCTTC. Protein sequence: CASSEFRDPLDEQFF.

This chain uses TRBV3-1 (or the pseudogene TRBV3-2) with TRBJ2-3; D tentatively reads TRBD1 or TRBD2 (5 bases each). In germline, CDR1 is LGHDT, CDR2 YNNKEL (reference sequence). Deletions cut 4 bases from V and 0 bases from J, with 14 bases between. CDR3 length: 16 amino acids. The CDR3 bases are TGTGCCAGCAGCCCCCGAGGGGTTACTAGCACAGATACGCAGTATTTT. Amino acid sequence: CASSPRGVTSTDTQYF.

This chain links TRBV28 with TRBJ2-7, with unresolved D. Between the trimmed V and J ends, which lost 10 bases and 0 bases, there was a span of 13 bases. The CDR3 length is 13 residues. Germline CDR1 reads MDHEN; CDR2 reads SYDVKM. The CDR3 protein is CAISHLSSYEQYF. CDR3 DNA: TGTGCCATCTCCCACTTAAGCTCCTACGAGCAGTACTTC.

V usage is TRBV7-9 and J usage is TRBJ1-4; D gene unclear. Germline-derived CDR1 and CDR2 are SEHNR and FQNEAQ (reference sequence). Trimming took off 6 bases at V and 3 bases at J, with 11 bases between the two ends. The CDR3 has 14 amino acids. The CDR3 bases are TGTGCCAGCAGTCACCGGGAGGCTAATGAAAAACTGTTTTTT. As protein: CASSHREANEKLFF.

The V gene is TRBV19, the J gene TRBJ2-7; TRBD1 matches at 9 bases. This CDR3 is built from 18 residues. Trimming at V came to 3 bases and at J to 0 bases, leaving 12 bases not matched to a gene. Germline lookup yields CDR1 LNHDA and CDR2 SQIVND (reference sequence). The CDR3 sequence: CASSMRPGQGMSSYEQYF. The CDR3 DNA reads as TGTGCCAGTAGTATGAGACCGGGACAGGGTATGAGCTCCTACGAGCAGTACTTC.

The V call is TRBV7-6, the J call TRBJ1-2; D might be TRBD1 (6 bases). CDR1 is SGHVS, CDR2 FNYEAQ, per germline. This CDR3 comprises 16 residues. Trimming took 5 bases from V and 4 from J, leaving 20 bases between them. CDR3 nucleotide sequence: TGTGCCAGCAGCGGAGCACACAGGACAGTCATCTATGGCTACACCTTC. Protein sequence: CASSGAHRTVIYGYTF.

This chain connects TRBV10-1 to TRBJ2-2; D perhaps matches TRBD1 (5 bases). The CDR3 runs to 14 residues. Per the germline V gene, CDR1 is WNHNN and CDR2 is SYGVQD (reference sequence). Trimming removed 3 bases from V and 4 bases from J, with 9 bases in between. The CDR3 is CASSDVQGTGELFF. For the CDR3, the DNA is TGCGCCAGCAGTGACGTCCAGGGCACCGGGGAGCTGTTTTTT.

This rearrangement joins TRBV18 to TRBJ2-3; TRBD2 aligns across 12 bases. Germline values: CDR1 KGHSH, CDR2 LQKENI. The CDR3 has 16 residues. The V gene end was trimmed by 4 bases and the J gene end by 4 bases; junction bases not matched to a gene: 6. The CDR3 loop is CASSLRLAGEADTQYF. CDR3 DNA sequence: TGTGCCAGCTCACTGCGACTAGCGGGAGAGGCAGATACGCAGTATTTT.

This sequence joins TRBV7-8 and TRBJ1-5, with 7 bases identical to TRBD1. This CDR3 has 15 residues. Germline values: CDR1 SGHVS, CDR2 FQNEAQ. V trimming: 1 base; J trimming: 6 bases; junction bases outside the gene matches: 6. CDR3 sequence: CASSLGGGGFQPQHF. CDR3 bases: TGTGCCAGCAGCTTAGGAGGGGGCGGTTTTCAGCCCCAGCATTTT.